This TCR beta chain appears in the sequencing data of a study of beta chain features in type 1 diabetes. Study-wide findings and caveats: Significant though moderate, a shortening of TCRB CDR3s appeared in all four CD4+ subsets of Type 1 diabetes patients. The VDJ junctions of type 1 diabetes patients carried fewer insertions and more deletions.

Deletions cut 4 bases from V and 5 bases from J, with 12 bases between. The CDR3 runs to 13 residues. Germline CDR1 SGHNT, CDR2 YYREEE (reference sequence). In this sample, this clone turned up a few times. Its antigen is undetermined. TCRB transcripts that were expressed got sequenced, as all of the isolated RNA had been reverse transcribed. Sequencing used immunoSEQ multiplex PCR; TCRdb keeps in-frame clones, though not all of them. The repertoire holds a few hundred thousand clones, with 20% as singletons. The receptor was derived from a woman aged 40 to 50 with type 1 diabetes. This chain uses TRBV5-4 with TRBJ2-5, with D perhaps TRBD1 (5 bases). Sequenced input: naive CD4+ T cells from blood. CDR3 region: CASSITGPETQYF. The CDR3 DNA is TGTGCCAGCAGCATAACAGGCCCGGAGACCCAGTACTTC.